This T cell receptor (beta chain) is drawn from a study of blood T cell repertoires in COVID-19. Study information: PBMCs, B-cell-depleted T cells, or T cells were the source of the cDNA or gDNA that made up the material.

All recovered Cohort 3 donors got two negative PCRs, got clearance, or saw symptom resolution. Per the authors' pipeline: Reference gene primer amplification yielded estimated nucleated cell counts. TCRdb's copy holds only in-frame clones and misses some; the assay was immunoSEQ multiplex PCR. V, J and clone size reflect that table, while D and trimming were determined from the DNA. The sample has 450,000 to 600,000 clones, roughly 90% seen once. The CDR3 runs to 17 residues. The germline V gene has CDR1 MDHEN and CDR2 SYDVKM. V lost 8 bases, J lost 0 bases, and 20 bases lay in between. Input material: PBMCs or T cells enriched from blood (not recorded which). The V call is TRBV28, the J call TRBJ1-3; D perhaps matches TRBD1 (5 bases). The receptor was isolated from a woman aged 18-29 years who had recovered from COVID-19. In DNA form, the CDR3 reads TGTGCCAGCTCTAGCGGCGGGGCTTTACTCTCTGGAAACACCATATATTTT. Protein sequence: CASSSGGALLSGNTIYF.